The 10 T cell receptor beta chains in this list originate from one sample, sequenced in a study of shared clonotypes between healthy human individuals. TCRdb's copy holds only in-frame clones and misses some; the assay was immunoSEQ multiplex PCR. In the table there are about 2.4 million clones, roughly nine tenths of which are singletons. The sample consisted of naive CD4+ T cells sorted from blood. Stated subset: CD45RA+ positively selected. The receptors derive from a man younger than 35 in good health.

Here the CDR3 DNA reads TGTGCCATCGAAAAGACAGCGTCTGGAAACACCATATATTTT. It specifies CAIEKTASGNTIYF. The rearrangement joins TRBV6-1 to TRBJ1-3; weak D call: TRBD1 (5 bases). V lost 10 bases, J lost 1 base, and 14 bases lay in between. CDR3 length: 14 residues. CDR1 MNHNS and CDR2 SASEGT come from the germline V gene.

This chain uses TRBV30 with TRBJ2-2; unclear D gene. Per germline, CDR1 GTSNPN and CDR2 SVGIG (reference sequence). The CDR3 is 13 residues long. Trimming pared 2 bases from V and 3 bases from J, leaving 7 bases between. CDR3 in amino acids: CAWSPPDTGELFF. CDR3 sequence (DNA): TGTGCCTGGAGTCCCCCGGACACCGGGGAGCTGTTTTTT.

This chain connects TRBV14 to TRBJ2-4; D gene ambiguous. Trimming removed 2 bases from V and 1 base from J, with 12 bases in between. Germline values: CDR1 SGHDN, CDR2 FVKESK. The CDR3 consists of 16 residues. CDR3 coding DNA: TGTGCCAGCAGCCAAATTGGGGTTGGGGCCAAAAACATTCAGTACTTC. Its protein product is CASSQIGVGAKNIQYF.

The chain uses TRBV7-9 and TRBJ1-2; no reliable D call. CDR1 and CDR2 from the germline V gene are SEHNR and FQNEAQ (reference sequence). CDR3 size: 13 residues. The V and J ends lost 7 bases and 2 bases respectively, with 11 bases between them. The CDR3 protein is CASTTTENYGYTF. The CDR3 DNA follows: TGTGCCAGCACCACAACAGAAAACTATGGCTACACCTTC. Full variable domain (missing parts from reference TRBV7-9 and TRBJ1-2): DTGVSQNPRHKITKRGQNVTFRCDPISEHNRLYWYRQTLGQGPEFLTYFQNEAQLEKSRLLSDRFSAERPKGSFSTLEIQRTEQGDSAMYLCASTTTENYGYTFGSGTRLTVV.

This chain connects TRBV4-3 to TRBJ1-2, with a tentative D call TRBD1 (5 bases). Deletions cut 2 bases from V and 8 bases from J, with 15 bases between. Germline V gives CDR1 LGHNA, CDR2 YSLEER. This CDR3 region has 14 residues. This chain's CDR3 is CASSQTVGGGGYTF. CDR3 bases: TGCGCCAGCAGCCAAACCGTAGGCGGGGGAGGCTACACCTTC.

This clone occurred once. This chain connects TRBV23-1 to TRBJ2-7; possibly TRBD1 or TRBD2 for D (5 bases each). TRBV23-1 qualifies as an ORF whose function is uncertain. The CDR3 runs to 17 residues. Trimming cost V 3 bases and J 0 bases, with 18 bases left between them. The CDR3 DNA reads TGCGCCAGCAGTCAGCCTCCGGGACGCCCATGCTCCTACGAGCAGTACTTC. It yields the protein CASSQPPGRPCSYEQYF.

This chain links TRBV27 with TRBJ2-3; TRBD2 matches 7 bases. The germline V gene encodes CDR1 MNHEY and CDR2 SMNVEV (reference sequence). This CDR3 is built from 17 residues. V shed 3 bases and J 0 bases; nucleotides not matched to a gene: 9. The CDR3 sequence: CASSLGRDYDSTDTQYF. CDR3 in DNA: TGTGCCAGCAGTTTGGGCCGGGACTACGATAGCACAGATACGCAGTATTTT.

The CDR3 DNA follows: TGTGCCAGCAGCAGGGACCCGGGGGGGACCCAGTACTTC. It encodes CASSRDPGGTQYF. This chain uses TRBV2 with TRBJ2-5; TRBD2 aligns across 7 bases. CDR1 and CDR2 from the germline V gene are SNHLY and FYNNEI. The CDR3 has 13 amino acids. Losses at the gene ends were 6 bases for V and 7 bases for J; bases not matched to a gene: 8.

This chain joins TRBV18 and TRBJ1-5, with D possibly matching TRBD1 (6 bases). The germline gives CDR1 KGHSH, CDR2 LQKENI. Trimming left V 5 bases short and J 4 bases short, with 9 bases between. CDR3 size: 13 residues. CDR3 sequence: CASSITGNQPQHF. The CDR3 DNA follows: TGTGCCAGCTCAATAACAGGGAATCAGCCCCAGCATTTT.

This clone came up once. This sequence joins TRBV11-2 and TRBJ2-5; 8 bases line up with TRBD2. CDR1 is SGHAT, CDR2 FQNNGV, per germline. The CDR3 runs to 14 residues. V lost 2 bases and J lost 14; bases outside the gene matches: 13. The chain's CDR3 is CASSLSGSSSRNYF. CDR3 bases: TGTGCCAGCAGCTTAAGCGGGAGTTCCTCAAGAAATTACTTC.